This T cell receptor beta chain was identified during a study of cytomegalovirus exposure and HLA in healthy donors. Germline V CDR1 and CDR2: MNHEY, SMNVEV (reference sequence). The V end was cut by 5 bases, the J end by 1 base, with 6 bases between. CDR3 size: 13 residues. General study points: According to the study, 150 to 200 TCR beta chains were cytomegalovirus-associated.

Details on this clone: Its antigen remains unknown.

Generated by immunoSEQ multiplex PCR, the TCRdb table keeps only in-frame clones and is missing some. The sample holds some 150,000 clones, more than 70% seen once. The TCR sequence derives from a man younger than 30 in good health and CMV-seronegative. The chain is built from TRBV27 and TRBJ1-5; D is uncertain. Sequenced input: PBMCs. CDR3 residues: CASSRRSNQPQHF. The CDR3, as DNA: TGTGCCAGCAGTCGGAGGAGCAATCAGCCCCAGCATTTT.